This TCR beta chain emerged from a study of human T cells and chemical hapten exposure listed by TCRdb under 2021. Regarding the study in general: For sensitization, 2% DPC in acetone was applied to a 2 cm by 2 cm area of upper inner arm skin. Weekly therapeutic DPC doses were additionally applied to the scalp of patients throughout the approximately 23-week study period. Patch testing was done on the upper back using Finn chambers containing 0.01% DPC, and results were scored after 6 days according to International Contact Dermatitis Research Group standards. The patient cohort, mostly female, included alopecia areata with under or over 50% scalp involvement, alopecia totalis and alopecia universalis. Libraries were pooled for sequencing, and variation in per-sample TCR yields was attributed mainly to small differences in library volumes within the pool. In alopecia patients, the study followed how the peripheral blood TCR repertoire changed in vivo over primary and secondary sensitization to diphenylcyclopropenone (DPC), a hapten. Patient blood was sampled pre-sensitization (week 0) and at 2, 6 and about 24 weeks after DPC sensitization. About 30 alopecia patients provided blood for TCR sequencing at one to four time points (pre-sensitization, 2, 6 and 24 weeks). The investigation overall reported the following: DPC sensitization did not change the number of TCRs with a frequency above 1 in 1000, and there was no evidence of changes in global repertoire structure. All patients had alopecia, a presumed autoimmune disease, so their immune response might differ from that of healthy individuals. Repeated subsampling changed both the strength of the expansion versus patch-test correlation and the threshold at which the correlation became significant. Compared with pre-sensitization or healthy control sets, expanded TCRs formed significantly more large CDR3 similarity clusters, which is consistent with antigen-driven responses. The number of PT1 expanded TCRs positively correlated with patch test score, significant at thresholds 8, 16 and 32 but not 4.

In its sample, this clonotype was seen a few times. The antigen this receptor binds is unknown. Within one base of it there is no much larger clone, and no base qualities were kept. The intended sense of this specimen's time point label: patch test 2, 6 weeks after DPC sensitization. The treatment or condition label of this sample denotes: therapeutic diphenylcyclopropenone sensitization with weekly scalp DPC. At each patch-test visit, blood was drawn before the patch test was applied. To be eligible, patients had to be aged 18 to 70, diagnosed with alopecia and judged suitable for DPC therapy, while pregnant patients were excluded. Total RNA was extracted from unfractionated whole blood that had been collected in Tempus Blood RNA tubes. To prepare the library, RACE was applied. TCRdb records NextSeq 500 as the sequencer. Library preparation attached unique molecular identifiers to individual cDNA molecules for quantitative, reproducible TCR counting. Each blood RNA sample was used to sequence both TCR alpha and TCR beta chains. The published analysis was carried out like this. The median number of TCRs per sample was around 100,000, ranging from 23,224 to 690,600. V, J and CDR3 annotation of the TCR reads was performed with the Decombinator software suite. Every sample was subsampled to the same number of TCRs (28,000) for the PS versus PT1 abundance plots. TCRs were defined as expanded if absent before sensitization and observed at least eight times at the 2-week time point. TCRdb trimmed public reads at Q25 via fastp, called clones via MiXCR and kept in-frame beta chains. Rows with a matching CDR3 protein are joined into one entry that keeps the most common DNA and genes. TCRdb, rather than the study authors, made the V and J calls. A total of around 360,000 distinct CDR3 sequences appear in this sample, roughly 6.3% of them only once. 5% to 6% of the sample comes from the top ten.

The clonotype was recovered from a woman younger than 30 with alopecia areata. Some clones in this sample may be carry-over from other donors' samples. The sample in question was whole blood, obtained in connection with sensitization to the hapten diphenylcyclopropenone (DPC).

CDR3 region: CASSFYGMNYGYTF. The DNA sequence is TGTGCCAGCAGCTTTTACGGAATGAACTATGGCTACACCTTC. Rearrangement joined TRBV7-2 to TRBJ1-2, with the D gene call left open. V loses 3 bases of germline sequence and J loses 2 bases, and the interval between the two ends is 10 bases. Looking up the germline V gene yields CDR1 SGHTA and CDR2 FQGNSA. The CDR3 has 14 amino acids, counting the end cysteine and phenylalanine. Only the CDR3 DNA stays, 42 bases, in frame from base 1.